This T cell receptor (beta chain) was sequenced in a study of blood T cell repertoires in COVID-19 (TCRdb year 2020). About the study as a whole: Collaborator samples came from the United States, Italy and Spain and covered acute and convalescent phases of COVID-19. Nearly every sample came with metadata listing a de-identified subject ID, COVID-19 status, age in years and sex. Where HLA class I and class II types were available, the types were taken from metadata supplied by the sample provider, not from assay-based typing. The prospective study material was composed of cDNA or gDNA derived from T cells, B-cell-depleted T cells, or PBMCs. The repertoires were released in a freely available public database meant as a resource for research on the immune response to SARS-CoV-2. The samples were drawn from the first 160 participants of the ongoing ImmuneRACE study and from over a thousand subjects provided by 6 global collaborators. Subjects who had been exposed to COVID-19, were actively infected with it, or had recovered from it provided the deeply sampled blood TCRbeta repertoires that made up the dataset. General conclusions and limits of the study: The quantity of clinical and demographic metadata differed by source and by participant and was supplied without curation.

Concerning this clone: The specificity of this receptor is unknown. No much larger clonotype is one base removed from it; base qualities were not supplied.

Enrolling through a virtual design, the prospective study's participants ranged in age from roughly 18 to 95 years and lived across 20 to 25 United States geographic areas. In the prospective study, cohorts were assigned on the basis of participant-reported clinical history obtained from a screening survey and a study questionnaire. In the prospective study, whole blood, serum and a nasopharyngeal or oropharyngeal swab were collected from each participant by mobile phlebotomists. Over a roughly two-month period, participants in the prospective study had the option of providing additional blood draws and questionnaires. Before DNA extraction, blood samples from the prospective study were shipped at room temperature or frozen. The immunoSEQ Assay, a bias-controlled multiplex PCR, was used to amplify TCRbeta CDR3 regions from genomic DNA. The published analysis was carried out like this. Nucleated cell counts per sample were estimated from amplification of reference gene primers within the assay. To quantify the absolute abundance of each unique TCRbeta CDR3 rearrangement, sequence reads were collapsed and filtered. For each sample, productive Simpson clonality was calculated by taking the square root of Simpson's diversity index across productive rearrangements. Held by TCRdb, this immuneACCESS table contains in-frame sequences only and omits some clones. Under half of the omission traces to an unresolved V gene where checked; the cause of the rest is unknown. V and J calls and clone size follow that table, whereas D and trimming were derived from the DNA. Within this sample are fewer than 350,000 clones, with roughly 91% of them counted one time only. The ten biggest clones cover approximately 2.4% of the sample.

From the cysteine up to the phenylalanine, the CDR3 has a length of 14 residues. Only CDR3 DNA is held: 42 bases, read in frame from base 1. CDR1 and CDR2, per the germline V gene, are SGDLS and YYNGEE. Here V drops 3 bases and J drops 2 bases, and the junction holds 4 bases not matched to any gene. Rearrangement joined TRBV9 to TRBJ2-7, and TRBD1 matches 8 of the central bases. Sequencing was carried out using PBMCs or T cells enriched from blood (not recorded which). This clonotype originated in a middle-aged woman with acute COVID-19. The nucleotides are TGTGCCAGCAGCGGGGACAGGAGCCCCTACGAGCAGTACTTC. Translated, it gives CASSGDRSPYEQYF.